This T cell receptor beta chain was sequenced during a study of T cell repertoires in cytomegalovirus infection. Across the study: The authors relied on CMV epitopes, both recently identified HLA-C-restricted and well-studied HLA-B-restricted. Public TCR beta signatures indicated both CMV infection and matching HLA type.

Comment on this clonotype: The antigen remains undetermined.

TCRdb re-called the reads through MiXCR, storing one row per CDR3 protein. The top ten clones hold more than 13% of a sample with about 920,000 distinct CDR3 sequences, around 30% of them seen once. Findings of the study overall: The study identified carriers of CMV plus the relevant HLA from cumulative public TCR beta family frequency. Dominating the ex vivo response were HLA-C-restricted CMV-specific TCR beta clonotypes.

This material consisted of cultured CD8+ T cells from PBMCs, taken from culture after CMV antigen stimulation. The sequence was obtained from a human donor in good health (CMV status not recorded). Some clones in this sample may be carry-over from other donors' samples.

DNA for the CDR3: TGTGCCAGCAGCTCCCGGGACGACACCGGGGAGCTGTTTTTT. This encodes CASSSRDDTGELFF. This chain connects TRBV7-6 to TRBJ2-2, with D perhaps given as TRBD1 or TRBD2 (5 bases each). V lost 4 bases and J 3 bases, leaving 9 bases between the germline ends. Germline values: CDR1 SGHVS, CDR2 FNYEAQ. The CDR3 consists of 14 residues.